This TCR beta chain was sequenced in a study of blood T cell repertoires in COVID-19. Study overall: Sites across the United States, Italy and Spain contributed samples from acute and convalescent COVID-19. Nucleic acid was either cDNA or gDNA, and it came from T cells, B-cell-depleted T cells, or PBMCs.

Original methodology: Reference gene primer amplification gave estimated nucleated cell counts. Clones were read by immunoSEQ multiplex PCR, and TCRdb kept only the in-frame ones, dropping some. V and J calls and clone size are copied from that table; D and trimming were computed from the DNA. The sample consists of tens of thousands of clones, more than 70% of them appearing once. The CDR3 is 14 amino acids. The germline gives CDR1 ENHRY, CDR2 SYGVKD. Trimming at V came to 10 bases and at J to 6 bases, leaving 9 bases not matched to a gene. The TCR was taken from a man aged 60 to 75 with acute or convalescent COVID-19. This chain uses TRBV10-3 with TRBJ2-1; TRBD1 matches 10 bases. The sample comprised peripheral blood. In DNA, the CDR3 is TGTGCCACCAGCTCCGGGACAGGGGTCAATGAGCAGTTCTTC. Amino acid sequence: CATSSGTGVNEQFF.